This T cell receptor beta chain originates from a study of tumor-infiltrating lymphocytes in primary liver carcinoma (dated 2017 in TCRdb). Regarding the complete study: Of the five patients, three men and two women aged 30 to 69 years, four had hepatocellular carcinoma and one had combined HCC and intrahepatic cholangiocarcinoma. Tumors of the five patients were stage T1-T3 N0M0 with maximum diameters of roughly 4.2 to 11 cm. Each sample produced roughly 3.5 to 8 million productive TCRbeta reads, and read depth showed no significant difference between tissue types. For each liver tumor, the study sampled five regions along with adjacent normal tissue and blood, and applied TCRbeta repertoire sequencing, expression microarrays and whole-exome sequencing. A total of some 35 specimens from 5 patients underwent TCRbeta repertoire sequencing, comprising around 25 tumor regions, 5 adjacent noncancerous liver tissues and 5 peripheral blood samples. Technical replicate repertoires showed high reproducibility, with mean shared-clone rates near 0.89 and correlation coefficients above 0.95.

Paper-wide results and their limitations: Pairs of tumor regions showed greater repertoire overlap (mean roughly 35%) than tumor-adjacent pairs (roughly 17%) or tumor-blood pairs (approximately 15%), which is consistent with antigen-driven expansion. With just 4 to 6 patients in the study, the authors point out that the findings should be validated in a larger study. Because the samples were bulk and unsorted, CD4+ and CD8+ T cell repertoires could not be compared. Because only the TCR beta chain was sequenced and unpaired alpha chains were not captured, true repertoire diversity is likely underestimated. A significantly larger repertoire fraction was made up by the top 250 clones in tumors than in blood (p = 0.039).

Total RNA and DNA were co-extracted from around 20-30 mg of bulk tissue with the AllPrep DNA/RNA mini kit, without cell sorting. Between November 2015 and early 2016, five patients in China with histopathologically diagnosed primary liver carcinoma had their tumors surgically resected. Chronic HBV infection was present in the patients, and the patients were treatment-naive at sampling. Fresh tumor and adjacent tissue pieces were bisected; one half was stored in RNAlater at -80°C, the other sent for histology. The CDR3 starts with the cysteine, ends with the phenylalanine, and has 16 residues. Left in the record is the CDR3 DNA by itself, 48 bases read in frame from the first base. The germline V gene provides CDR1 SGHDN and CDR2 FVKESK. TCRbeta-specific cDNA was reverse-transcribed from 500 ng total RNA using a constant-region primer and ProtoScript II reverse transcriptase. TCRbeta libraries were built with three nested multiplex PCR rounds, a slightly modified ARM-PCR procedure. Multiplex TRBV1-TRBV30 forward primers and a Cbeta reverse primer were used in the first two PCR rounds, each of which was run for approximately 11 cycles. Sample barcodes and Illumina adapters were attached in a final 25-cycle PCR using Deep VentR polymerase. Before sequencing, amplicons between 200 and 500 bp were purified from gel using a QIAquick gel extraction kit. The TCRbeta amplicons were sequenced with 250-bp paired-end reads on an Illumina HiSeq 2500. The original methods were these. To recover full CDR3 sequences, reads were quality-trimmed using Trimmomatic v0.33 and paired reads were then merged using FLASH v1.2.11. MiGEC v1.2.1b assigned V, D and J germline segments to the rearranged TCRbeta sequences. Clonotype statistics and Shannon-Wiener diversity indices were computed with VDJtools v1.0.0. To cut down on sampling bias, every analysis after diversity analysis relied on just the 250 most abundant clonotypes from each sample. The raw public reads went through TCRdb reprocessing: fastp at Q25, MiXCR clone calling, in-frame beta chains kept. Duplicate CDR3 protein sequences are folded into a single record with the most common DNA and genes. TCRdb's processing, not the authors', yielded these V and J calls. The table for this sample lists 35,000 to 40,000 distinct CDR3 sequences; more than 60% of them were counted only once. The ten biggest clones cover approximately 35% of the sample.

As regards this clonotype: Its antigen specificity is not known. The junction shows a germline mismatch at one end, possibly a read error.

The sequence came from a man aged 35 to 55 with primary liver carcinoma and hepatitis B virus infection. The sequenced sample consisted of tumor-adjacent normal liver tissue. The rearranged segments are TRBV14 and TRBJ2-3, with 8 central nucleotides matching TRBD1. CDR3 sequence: CASSQRQGRGIDRQYF. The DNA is TGTGCCAGTAGCCAACGACAGGGGAGAGGGATAGATAGGCAGTATTTT.